A selection of T cell receptor beta chains follows, all from one sample in a study of monozygotic twins with inflammatory bowel disease. TCRdb reprocessed the 5' RACE reads, keeping one entry per CDR3 protein, no DNA. The sample has 400,000 to 500,000 distinct CDR3 sequences, and its top ten clones hold less than 2.5%. Sequences were obtained from blood. These receptor sequences come from a human donor with ulcerative colitis or Crohn's disease, or a healthy co-twin of an affected twin (not recorded which). Both conserved end residues are part of each CDR3.

>TRBJ1-2|TRBV10-3
CAISLGTGRGYTF
>TRBJ2-5|TRBV4-3
CASSQDHKGGETQYF
>TRBJ1-6|TRBV5-1
CASKTGPNNSPLHF
>TRBJ1-1|TRBV30
CAWSRRLISRAGTNTEAFF
>TRBJ2-4|TRBV30
CAWSVMGNNIQYF
>TRBJ2-2|TRBV7-6
CASSFATSGRTGELFF
>TRBJ1-1|TRBV5-1
CASSPMGREGTAEAFF
>TRBJ1-2|TRBV11-2
CASSPTPGQGVGFNGYTF
>TRBJ2-5|TRBV6-7
CASSYSRGRAETQYF
>TRBJ1-1|TRBV12-3/TRBV12-4
CASNTPPGGTEAFF
>TRBJ1-1|TRBV3-1
CASSQVSEAFF
>TRBJ2-2|TRBV4-1
CASSQEAQKTGELFF
>TRBJ2-4|TRBV3-1
CASSFRGRENIQYF
>TRBJ2-5|TRBV3-1
CASSHGGSGETQYF
>TRBJ2-1|TRBV20-1
CSARKHSGRPVYNEQFF
>TRBJ1-5|TRBV2
CASLRRFGNQPQHF
>TRBJ1-2|TRBV7-2
CASNLGLRYGYTF
>TRBJ1-1|TRBV6-5
CASTLTPNTEAFF
>TRBJ2-1|TRBV3-1
CASSQDFRDSGPYNEQFF
>TRBJ1-2|TRBV6-1
CASKTGPNYGYTF
>TRBJ2-1|TRBV5-4
CASSLLSGVNEQFF
>TRBJ2-2|TRBV30
CAWTQGPAGELFF
>TRBJ2-1|TRBV20-1
CSARPRTEQFF
>TRBJ2-1|TRBV30
CAWRAADNEQFF
>TRBJ2-7|TRBV6-1
CASSASPASSYEQYF
>TRBJ2-2|TRBV20-1
CSARRDANTGELFF
>TRBJ2-2|TRBV11-2
CASSRGTSGGPGTGELFF
>TRBJ2-2|TRBV30
CAWIRRDVITGELFF
>TRBJ2-1|TRBV30
CAWSVGGASSYNEQFF
>TRBJ2-7|TRBV30
CACRQGSSYEQYF
>TRBJ2-2|TRBV4-3
CASSLSTGGGPGELFF
>TRBJ1-1|TRBV15
CATSKDREAFF
>TRBJ1-2|TRBV10-3
CAIRAGTDYGYTF
>TRBJ1-1|TRBV5-1
CASSTAAPNTEAFF
>TRBJ2-2|TRBV5-1
CASSPQGARGTGELFF
>TRBJ2-2|TRBV30
CAWSVVGGAGELFF
>TRBJ2-7|TRBV20-1
CSARWEGLYEQYF
>TRBJ2-3|TRBV6-5
CASSYKQPTDTQYF
>TRBJ2-5|TRBV5-1
CASGLGVVKQETQYF
>TRBJ1-6|TRBV12-3/TRBV12-4
CASSSTYNSPLHF
>TRBJ2-3|TRBV24-1
CATSVAGVGTDTQYF
>TRBJ2-1|TRBV10-3
CAISDTSGRTYNEQFF
>TRBJ2-3|TRBV30
CACLIGRGSTDTQYF
>TRBJ2-3|TRBV20-1
CSARAGKLSSTDTQYF
>TRBJ2-5|TRBV29-1
CSVAPGTSGRETQYF
>TRBJ2-3|TRBV7-2
CASSLSGTSPDTQYF
>TRBJ2-1|TRBV28
CASRGGSYNEQFF
>TRBJ1-1|TRBV20-1
CSARTGRDTTEAFF
>TRBJ1-5|TRBV19
CASSVDSDQPQHF
>TRBJ1-1|TRBV4-1
CASSQDRYFAEAFF